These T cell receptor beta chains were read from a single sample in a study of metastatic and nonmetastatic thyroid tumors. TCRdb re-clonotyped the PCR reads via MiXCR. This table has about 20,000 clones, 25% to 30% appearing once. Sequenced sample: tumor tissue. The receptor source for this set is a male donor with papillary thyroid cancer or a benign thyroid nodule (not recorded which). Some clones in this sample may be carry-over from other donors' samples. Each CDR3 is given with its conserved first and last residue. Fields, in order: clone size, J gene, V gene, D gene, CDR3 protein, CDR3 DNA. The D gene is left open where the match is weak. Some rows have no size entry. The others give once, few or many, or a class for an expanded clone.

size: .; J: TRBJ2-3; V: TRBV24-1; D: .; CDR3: CATSDFEFGSSTDTQYF; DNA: TGTGCCACCAGTGATTTTGAGTTCGGTTCTAGCACAGATACACAGTATTTT
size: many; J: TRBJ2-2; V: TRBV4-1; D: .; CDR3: CASSQGSNTGELFF; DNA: TGCGCCAGCAGCCAAGGATCGAACACCGGGGAGCTGTTTTTT
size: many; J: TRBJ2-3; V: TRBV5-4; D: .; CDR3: CASRRDLSTDTQYF; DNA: TGTGCCAGCAGACGGGACCTTAGCACAGATACGCAGTATTTT
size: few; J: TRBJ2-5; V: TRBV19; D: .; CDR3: CASIIATAQETQYF; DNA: TGTGCCAGTATTATAGCGACAGCCCAAGAGACCCAGTACTTT
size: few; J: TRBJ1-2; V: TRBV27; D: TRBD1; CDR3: CASSFNVGQYSGYTF; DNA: TGTGCCAGCAGTTTCAATGTGGGACAGTATTCTGGCTACACCTTC
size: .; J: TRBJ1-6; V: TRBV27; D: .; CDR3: CASSLILTDMGNSPLHF; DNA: TGTGCCAGCAGTCTAATCCTTACCGACATGGGGAATTCACCCCTCCACTTT
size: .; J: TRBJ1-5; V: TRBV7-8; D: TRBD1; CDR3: CASSLDGTETGQPQHF; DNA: TGTGCCAGCAGCTTAGATGGGACAGAGACGGGGCAGCCCCAGCATTTT
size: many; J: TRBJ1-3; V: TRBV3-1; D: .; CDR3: CASSQEGGNTIYF; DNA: TGTGCCAGCAGCCAAGAAGGGGGAAACACCATATATTTT
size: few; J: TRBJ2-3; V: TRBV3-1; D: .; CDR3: CASSQDWWGDSTDTQYF; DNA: TGTGCCAGCAGCCAAGATTGGTGGGGGGATAGCACAGATACGCAGTATTTT
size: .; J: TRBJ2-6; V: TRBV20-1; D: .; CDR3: CSARGYTGANVLTF; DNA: TGCAGTGCTAGGGGTTACACTGGGGCCAACGTCCTGACTTTC
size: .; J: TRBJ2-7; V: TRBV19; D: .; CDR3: CASNEGPYFYEQYF; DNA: TGTGCCAGTAATGAGGGGCCCTATTTTTACGAGCAGTACTTC